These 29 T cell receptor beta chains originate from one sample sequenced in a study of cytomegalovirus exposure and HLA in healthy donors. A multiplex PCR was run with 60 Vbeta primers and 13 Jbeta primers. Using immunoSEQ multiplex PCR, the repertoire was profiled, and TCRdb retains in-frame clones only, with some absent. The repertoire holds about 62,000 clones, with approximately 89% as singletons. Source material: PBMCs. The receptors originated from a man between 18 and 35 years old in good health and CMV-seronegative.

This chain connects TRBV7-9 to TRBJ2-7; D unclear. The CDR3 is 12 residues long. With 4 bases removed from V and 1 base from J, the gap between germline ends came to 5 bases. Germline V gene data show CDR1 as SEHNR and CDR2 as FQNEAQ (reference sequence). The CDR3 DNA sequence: TGTGCCAGCAGCTCCCCTTCCTACGAGCAGTACTTC. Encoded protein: CASSSPSYEQYF.

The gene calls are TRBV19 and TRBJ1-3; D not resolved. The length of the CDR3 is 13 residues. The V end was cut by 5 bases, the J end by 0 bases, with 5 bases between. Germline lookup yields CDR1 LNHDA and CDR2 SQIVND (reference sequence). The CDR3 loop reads CASSEPSGNTIYF. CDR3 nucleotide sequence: TGTGCCAGTAGTGAGCCCTCTGGAAACACCATATATTTT.

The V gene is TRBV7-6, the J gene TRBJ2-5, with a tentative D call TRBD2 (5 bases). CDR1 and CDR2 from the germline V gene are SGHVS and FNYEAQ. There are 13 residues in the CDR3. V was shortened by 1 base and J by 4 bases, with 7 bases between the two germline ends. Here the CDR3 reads CASSLGLAETQYF. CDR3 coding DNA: TGTGCCAGCAGCTTAGGGCTAGCAGAGACCCAGTACTTC.

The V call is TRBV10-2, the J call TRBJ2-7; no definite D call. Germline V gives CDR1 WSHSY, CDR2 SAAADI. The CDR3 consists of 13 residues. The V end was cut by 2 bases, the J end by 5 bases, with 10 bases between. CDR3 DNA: TGCGCCAGCAGTGAGGGGCTACTCCACGAGCAGTACTTC. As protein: CASSEGLLHEQYF.

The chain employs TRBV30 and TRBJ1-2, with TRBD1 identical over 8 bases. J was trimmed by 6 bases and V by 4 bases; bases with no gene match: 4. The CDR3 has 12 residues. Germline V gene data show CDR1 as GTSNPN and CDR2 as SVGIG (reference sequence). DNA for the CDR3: TGTGCCTGGACTCTACAGGGGGATGGCTACACCTTC. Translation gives CAWTLQGDGYTF.

In DNA, the CDR3 is TGTGCCAGCAGCTTGGTAGGAGGATATGGCTACACCTTC. Protein product: CASSLVGGYGYTF. The genes are TRBV5-4 and TRBJ1-2, with D hard to call. The CDR3 sequence is 13 residues long. CDR1 SGHNT and CDR2 YYREEE come from the germline V gene (reference sequence). Trimming pared 0 bases from V and 5 bases from J, leaving 8 bases between.

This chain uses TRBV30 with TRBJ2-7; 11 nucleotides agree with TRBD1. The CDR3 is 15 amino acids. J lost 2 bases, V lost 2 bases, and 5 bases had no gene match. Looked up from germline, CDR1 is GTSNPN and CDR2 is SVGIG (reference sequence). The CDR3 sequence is CAWSRVGQGAYEQYF. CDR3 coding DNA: TGTGCCTGGAGTCGAGTGGGACAGGGGGCCTACGAGCAGTACTTC.

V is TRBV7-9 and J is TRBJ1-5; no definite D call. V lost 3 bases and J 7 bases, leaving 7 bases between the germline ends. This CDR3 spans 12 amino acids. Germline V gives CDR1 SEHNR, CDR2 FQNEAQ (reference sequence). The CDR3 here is CASSFTGQPQHF. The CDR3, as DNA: TGTGCCAGCAGCTTTACCGGGCAGCCCCAGCATTTT.

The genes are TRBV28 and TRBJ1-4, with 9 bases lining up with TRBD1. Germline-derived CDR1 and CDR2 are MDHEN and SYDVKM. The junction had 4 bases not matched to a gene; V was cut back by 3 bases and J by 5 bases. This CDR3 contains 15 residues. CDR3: CASSFLDRGNEKLFF. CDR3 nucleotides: TGTGCCAGCAGTTTTCTAGACAGGGGGAATGAAAAACTGTTTTTT. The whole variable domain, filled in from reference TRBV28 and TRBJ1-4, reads DVKVTQSSRYLVKRTGEKVFLECVQDMDHENMFWYRQDPGLGLRLIYFSYDVKMKEKGDIPEGYSVSREKKERFSLILESASTNQTSMYLCASSFLDRGNEKLFFGSGTQLSVL.

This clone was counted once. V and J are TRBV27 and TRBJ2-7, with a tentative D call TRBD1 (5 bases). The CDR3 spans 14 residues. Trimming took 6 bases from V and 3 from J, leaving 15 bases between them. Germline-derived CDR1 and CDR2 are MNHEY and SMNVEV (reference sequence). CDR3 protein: CASSLTQGNYEQYF. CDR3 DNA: TGTGCCAGCAGCCTAACGCAGGGAAACTACGAGCAGTACTTC.

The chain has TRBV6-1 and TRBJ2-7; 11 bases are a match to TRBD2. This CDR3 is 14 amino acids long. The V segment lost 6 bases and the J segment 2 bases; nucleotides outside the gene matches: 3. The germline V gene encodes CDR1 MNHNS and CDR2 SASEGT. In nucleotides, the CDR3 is TGTGCCAGCAGAGAACTAGCGGGGGCCTACGAGCAGTACTTC. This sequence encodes CASRELAGAYEQYF.

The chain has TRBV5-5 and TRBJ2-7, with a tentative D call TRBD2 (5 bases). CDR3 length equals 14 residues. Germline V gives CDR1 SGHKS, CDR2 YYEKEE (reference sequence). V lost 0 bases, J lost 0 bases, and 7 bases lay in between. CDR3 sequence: CASSLVEGSYEQYF. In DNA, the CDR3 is TGTGCCAGCAGCTTGGTTGAGGGCTCCTACGAGCAGTACTTC.

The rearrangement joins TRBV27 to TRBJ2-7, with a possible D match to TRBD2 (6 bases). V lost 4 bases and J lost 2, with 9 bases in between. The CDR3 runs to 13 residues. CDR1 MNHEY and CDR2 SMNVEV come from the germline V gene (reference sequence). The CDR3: CASSYRGTYEQYF. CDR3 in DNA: TGTGCCAGCAGTTATCGGGGGACCTACGAGCAGTACTTC.

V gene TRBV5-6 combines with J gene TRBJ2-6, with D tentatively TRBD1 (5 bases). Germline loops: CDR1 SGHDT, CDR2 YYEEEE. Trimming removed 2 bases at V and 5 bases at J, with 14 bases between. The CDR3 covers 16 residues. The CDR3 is CASSFWGNLRANVLTF. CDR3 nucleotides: TGTGCCAGCAGCTTCTGGGGCAACTTGCGGGCCAACGTCCTGACTTTC.

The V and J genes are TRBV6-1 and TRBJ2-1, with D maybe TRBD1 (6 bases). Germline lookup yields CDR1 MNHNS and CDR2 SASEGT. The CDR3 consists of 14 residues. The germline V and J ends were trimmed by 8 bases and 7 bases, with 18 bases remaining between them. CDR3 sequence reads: CASRIQGPLNEQFF. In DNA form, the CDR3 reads TGTGCCAGCCGCATACAGGGACCCTTGAATGAGCAGTTCTTC.

This chain's CDR3 is CASALGQGDQPQHF. DNA of the CDR3: TGTGCCAGCGCATTAGGACAGGGGGATCAGCCCCAGCATTTT. The rearrangement links TRBV10-3 to TRBJ1-5; 10 nucleotides agree with TRBD1. Germline CDR1 and CDR2: ENHRY and SYGVKD. Unmatched junction bases numbered 8, after V lost 10 bases and J lost 5 bases. The CDR3 totals 14 residues.

The CDR3 sequence: CASSLQGKETQYF. The CDR3 nucleotides read TGTGCCAGCAGCTTGCAGGGGAAAGAGACCCAGTACTTC. The rearrangement joins TRBV7-9 to TRBJ2-5; perhaps TRBD1 as D (6 bases). Trimming pared 3 bases from V and 3 bases from J, leaving 8 bases between. The CDR3 contains 13 residues. Germline V lookup: CDR1 SEHNR, CDR2 FQNEAQ (reference sequence).

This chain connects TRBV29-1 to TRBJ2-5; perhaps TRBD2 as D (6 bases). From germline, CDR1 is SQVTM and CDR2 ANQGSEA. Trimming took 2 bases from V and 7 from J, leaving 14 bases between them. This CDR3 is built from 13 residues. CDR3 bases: TGCAGCGTTGAACGACATCGAGCGGGGACCCAGTACTTC. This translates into CSVERHRAGTQYF.

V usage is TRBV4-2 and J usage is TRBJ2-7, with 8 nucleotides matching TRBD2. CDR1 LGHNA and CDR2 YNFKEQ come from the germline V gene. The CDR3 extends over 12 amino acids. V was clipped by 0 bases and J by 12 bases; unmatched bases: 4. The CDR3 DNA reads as TGTGCCAGCAGCCAAGATGGGACTAGAGGGTACTTC. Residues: CASSQDGTRGYF.

The CDR3 DNA sequence: TGTGCCAGCCGGGGGATCACAGATACGCAGTATTTT. Protein: CASRGITDTQYF. The rearrangement joins TRBV2 to TRBJ2-3; D might be TRBD2 (6 bases). This CDR3 spans 12 amino acids. The ends were cut back, 8 bases at V and 2 bases at J, with 8 bases in the middle. From germline, CDR1 is SNHLY and CDR2 FYNNEI.

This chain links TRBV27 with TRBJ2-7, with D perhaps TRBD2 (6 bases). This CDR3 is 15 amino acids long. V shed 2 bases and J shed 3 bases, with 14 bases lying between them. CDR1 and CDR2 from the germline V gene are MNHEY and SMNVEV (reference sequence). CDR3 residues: CASSLADGGYYEQYF. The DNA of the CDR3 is TGTGCCAGCAGTTTAGCCGACGGGGGATACTACGAGCAGTACTTC.

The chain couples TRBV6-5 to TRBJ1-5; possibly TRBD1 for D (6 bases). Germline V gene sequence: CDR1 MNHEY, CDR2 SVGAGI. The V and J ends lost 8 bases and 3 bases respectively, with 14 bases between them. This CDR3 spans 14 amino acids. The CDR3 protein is CASGRAGHNQPQHF. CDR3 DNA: TGTGCCAGCGGTAGAGCGGGACACAATCAGCCCCAGCATTTT.

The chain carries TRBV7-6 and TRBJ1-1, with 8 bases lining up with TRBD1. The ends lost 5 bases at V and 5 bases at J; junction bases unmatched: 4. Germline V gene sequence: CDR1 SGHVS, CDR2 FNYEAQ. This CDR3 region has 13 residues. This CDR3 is CASSIGQGTEAFF. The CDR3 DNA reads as TGTGCCAGCAGCATCGGACAGGGAACTGAAGCTTTCTTT.

CDR3 sequence: CASSQGRIAGGTDTQYF. CDR3 in DNA: TGCGCCAGCAGCCAAGGCCGAATAGCGGGGGGCACAGATACGCAGTATTTT. This chain uses TRBV4-1 with TRBJ2-3, with 9 bases aligning to TRBD2. V trimming: 1 base; J trimming: 1 base; junction bases outside the gene matches: 6. The germline V gene has CDR1 MGHRA and CDR2 YSYEKL. This CDR3 spans 17 amino acids.

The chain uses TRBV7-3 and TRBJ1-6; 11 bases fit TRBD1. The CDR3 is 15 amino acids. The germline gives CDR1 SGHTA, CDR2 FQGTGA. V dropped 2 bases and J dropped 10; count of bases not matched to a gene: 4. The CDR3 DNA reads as TGTGCCAGCAGCTTAGGACAGGGGGCAGTATCACCCCTCCACTTT. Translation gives CASSLGQGAVSPLHF. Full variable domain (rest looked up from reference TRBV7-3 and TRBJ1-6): GAGVSQTPSNKVTEKGKYVELRCDPISGHTALYWYRQSLGQGPEFLIYFQGTGAADDSGLPNDRFFAVRPEGSVSTLKIQRTERGDSAVYLCASSLGQGAVSPLHFGNGTRLTVT.

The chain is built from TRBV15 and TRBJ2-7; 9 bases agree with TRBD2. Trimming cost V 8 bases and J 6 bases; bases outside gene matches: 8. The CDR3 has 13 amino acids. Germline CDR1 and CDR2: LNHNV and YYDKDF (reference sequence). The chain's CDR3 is CATRLAARREQYF. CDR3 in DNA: TGTGCCACCCGACTAGCGGCCAGGCGCGAGCAGTACTTC.

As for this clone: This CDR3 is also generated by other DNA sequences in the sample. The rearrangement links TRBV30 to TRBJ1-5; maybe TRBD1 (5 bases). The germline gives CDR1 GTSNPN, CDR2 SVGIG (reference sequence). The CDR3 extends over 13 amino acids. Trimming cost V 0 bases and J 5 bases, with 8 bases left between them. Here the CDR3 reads CAWSVGGDQPQHF. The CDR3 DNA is TGTGCCTGGAGTGTTGGAGGGGATCAGCCCCAGCATTTT.

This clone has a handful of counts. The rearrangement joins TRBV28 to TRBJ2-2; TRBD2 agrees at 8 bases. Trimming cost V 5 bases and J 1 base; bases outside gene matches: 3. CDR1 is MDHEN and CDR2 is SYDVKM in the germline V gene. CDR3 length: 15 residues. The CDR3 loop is CASSNLAGNTGELFF. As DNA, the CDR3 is TGTGCCAGCAGTAACCTAGCGGGGAACACCGGGGAGCTGTTTTTT.

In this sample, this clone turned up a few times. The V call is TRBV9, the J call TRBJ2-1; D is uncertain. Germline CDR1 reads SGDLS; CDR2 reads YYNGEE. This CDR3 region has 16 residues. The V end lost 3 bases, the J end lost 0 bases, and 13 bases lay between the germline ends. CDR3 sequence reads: CASSAPPSSSYNEQFF. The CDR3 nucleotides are TGTGCCAGCAGCGCGCCCCCTTCGAGCTCCTACAATGAGCAGTTCTTC.